The following is a T cell receptor beta chain sequence with its context. These data originate in a study of T cells in localized non-small cell lung cancer. Assay used: immunoSEQ multiplex PCR; TCRdb lists only in-frame clones, some missing. The table has over 65,000 clones, about four fifths seen once. Germline CDR1 SQVTM, CDR2 ANQGSEA. V shed 2 bases, J shed 5 bases, and the junction held 5 bases outside the gene matches. The CDR3 spans 14 residues. This sequence originates from a female donor older than 55 with stage I lung adenocarcinoma. V is TRBV29-1 and J is TRBJ2-7; 11 nucleotides match TRBD2. Sample: peripheral blood, taken before any cancer treatment. In DNA, the CDR3 is TGCAGCGTTGAATCTAGCGGGGGGACTAACGAGCAGTACTTC. It codes for CSVESSGGTNEQYF.